This T cell receptor beta chain was sequenced in a study of OX40 agonist ivuxolimab in advanced cancers. The CDR3 covers 15 residues. In germline, CDR1 is ENHRY, CDR2 SYGVKD. J was trimmed by 5 bases and V by 2 bases; bases with no gene match: 4. Some clones are missing from TCRdb's copy, which holds only in-frame ones; the method was immunoSEQ multiplex PCR. The repertoire holds about 35,000 clones, with 84% as singletons. This receptor was identified in an adult with an advanced solid tumor such as melanoma, head and neck, liver or kidney cancer. The chain recombines TRBV10-3 with TRBJ2-1; 9 bases map to TRBD1. Specimen: CD4+ or CD8+ T cells sorted from blood, collected in a trial of the OX40 agonist ivuxolimab. CDR3 residues: CAISEGTGYDNEQFF. CDR3 coding DNA: TGTGCCATCAGTGAGGGGACAGGGTATGACAATGAGCAGTTCTTC.